The next 16 T cell receptor beta chains were all read from a single sample in a study of follicular helper T cells after annual influenza vaccination. The repertoire was sequenced with immunoSEQ multiplex PCR; TCRdb's copy has only in-frame clones and lacks some. The sample records thousands of clones, around nine tenths being singletons. Time point specified: 2013-2014 season, 7 days after vaccination. The sample consisted of CXCR5+ CD38- circulating T follicular helper cells from blood, taken 7 days after influenza vaccination. The subset denotes: circulating Tfh, non-naive CD4+CXCR5+PD-1+ (ICOS+CD38+ or ICOS-CD38-). The receptors were gathered from an adult who received the influenza vaccine.

The rearrangement joins TRBV6-6 to TRBJ2-7; 9 positions agree with TRBD2. Trimming cost V 7 bases and J 5 bases; bases outside gene matches: 12. From germline, CDR1 is MNHNY and CDR2 SVGAGI (reference sequence). The CDR3 runs 15 residues. DNA for the CDR3: TGTGCCAGCACCCCCTGGGGCGGGAGGGACGACGAGCAGTACTTC. Protein: CASTPWGGRDDEQYF.

This clone was seen only once. The chain uses TRBV28 and TRBJ2-5; 8 positions match TRBD2. Germline CDR1 and CDR2: MDHEN and SYDVKM. J gave up 1 base and V 8 bases, and 9 bases lay outside the gene matches. The CDR3 totals 15 residues. CDR3: CASFRSGGAQETQYF. The CDR3 DNA follows: TGTGCCAGCTTTCGCTCCGGGGGGGCCCAAGAGACCCAGTACTTC.

The chain couples TRBV5-8 to TRBJ2-3, with D hard to call. Germline V gene lookup returns CDR1 SGHTS and CDR2 YDEGEE. The ends were cut back, 4 bases at V and 1 base at J, with 13 bases in the middle. The CDR3 has 15 amino acids. CDR3 sequence: CASSLRSSGTDTQYF. CDR3 coding DNA: TGTGCCAGCAGCCTCCGGTCCAGCGGCACAGATACGCAGTATTTT.

CDR3 residues: CASSLGGVGSPLHF. CDR3 in DNA: TGTGCCAGCAGTTTAGGAGGGGTCGGTTCACCCCTCCACTTT. The rearrangement uses TRBV27 and TRBJ1-6; D may be TRBD1 (5 bases). Deletions cut 2 bases from V and 9 bases from J, with 11 bases between. CDR3 length: 14 residues. Germline CDR1 MNHEY, CDR2 SMNVEV (reference sequence).

This sequence joins TRBV10-2 and TRBJ2-3; D is perhaps TRBD1 (7 bases). This CDR3 contains 16 residues. The V end lost 4 bases, the J end lost 0 bases, and 14 bases lay between the germline ends. The germline gives CDR1 WSHSY, CDR2 SAAADI. In DNA, the CDR3 is TGCGCCAGCAGTGGGGGCGGGACAGCTAGCACAGATACGCAGTATTTT. Its protein is CASSGGGTASTDTQYF.

This sequence joins TRBV5-5 and TRBJ2-2; D gene uncertain. V lost 6 bases and J lost 1, with 10 bases in between. There are 14 residues in the CDR3. Looked up from germline, CDR1 is SGHKS and CDR2 is YYEKEE (reference sequence). The CDR3 DNA reads as TGTGCCAGCACCCTGCGGTGGAACACCGGGGAGCTGTTTTTT. It yields the protein CASTLRWNTGELFF.

The chain uses TRBV15 and TRBJ1-5; 7 positions match TRBD1. This CDR3 has 17 amino acids. The germline gives CDR1 LNHNV, CDR2 YYDKDF (reference sequence). Trimming cost V 0 bases and J 0 bases; bases outside gene matches: 5. The CDR3 nucleotides are TGTGCCACCAGCAGAGAGGCAGGGGGATATAGCAATCAGCCCCAGCATTTT. It encodes CATSREAGGYSNQPQHF. The variable domain in full, completed from reference TRBV15 and TRBJ1-5, reads DAMVIQNPRYQVTQFGKPVTLSCSQTLNHNVMYWYQQKSSQAPKLLFHYYDKDFNNEADTPDNFQSRRPNTSFCFLDIRSPGLGDTAMYLCATSREAGGYSNQPQHFGDGTRLSIL.

The genes are TRBV19 and TRBJ1-2, with D perhaps TRBD1 (6 bases). This CDR3 has 16 residues. Trimming pared 1 base from V and 6 bases from J, leaving 18 bases between. The germline CDR1 and CDR2 sequences are LNHDA and SQIVND (reference sequence). This chain's CDR3 is CASSIGFGGRGNGYTF. As DNA, the CDR3 is TGTGCCAGTAGTATAGGGTTCGGTGGCAGGGGTAATGGCTACACCTTC.

V usage is TRBV4-1 and J usage is TRBJ2-3; D not certain. The CDR3 is 13 amino acids. CDR1 is MGHRA, CDR2 YSYEKL, per germline. V lost 0 bases and J 3 bases, leaving 4 bases between the germline ends. Here the CDR3 reads CASSQERTDTQYF. Written as DNA, the CDR3 is TGCGCCAGCAGCCAAGAGAGAACAGATACGCAGTATTTT.

The J gene is TRBJ2-7, the V gene TRBV2; TRBD1 might be the D (6 bases). The CDR3 consists of 13 residues. Germline loops: CDR1 SNHLY, CDR2 FYNNEI. V was cut by 4 bases and J by 9 bases, with 16 bases left in between. In nucleotides, the CDR3 is TGTGCCAGCAGTGCGTCGACAGGAACGACGCAGTACTTC. Its translation: CASSASTGTTQYF.

The genes are TRBV5-1 and TRBJ2-1, with D hard to call. This CDR3 contains 13 residues. The ends were cut back, 1 base at V and 12 bases at J, with 14 bases in the middle. Looked up from germline, CDR1 is SGHRS and CDR2 is YFSETQ. The CDR3 nucleotides read TGCGCCAGCAGCTTGACTTCTGGAGTTTGGCAGTTCTTC. Translated: CASSLTSGVWQFF.

The genes are TRBV29-1 and TRBJ2-2; D is unresolved. The CDR3 covers 12 residues. Germline values: CDR1 SQVTM, CDR2 ANQGSEA. With 4 bases removed from V and 1 base from J, the gap between germline ends came to 4 bases. CDR3 in amino acids: CSVVGNTGELFF. CDR3 nucleotides: TGCAGCGTTGTCGGGAACACCGGGGAGCTGTTTTTT.

In its sample, this clone was seen once. The chain uses TRBV5-5 and TRBJ2-7, with D possibly matching TRBD2 (6 bases). CDR1 SGHKS and CDR2 YYEKEE come from the germline V gene (reference sequence). V gave up 5 bases and J gave up 6 bases, with 21 bases separating them. The CDR3 has 15 amino acids. The CDR3 spells CASRGWLEGQGEQYF. In DNA, the CDR3 is TGTGCCAGCAGGGGTTGGCTGGAGGGCCAGGGCGAGCAGTACTTC.

The chain links TRBV6-4 to TRBJ2-6; D not certain. The CDR3 is 16 residues long. V lost 0 bases and J lost 0, with 6 bases in between. In germline, CDR1 is MRHNA, CDR2 SNTAGT. CDR3 DNA: TGTGCCAGCAGTGACTCTGCGGACTCTGGGGCCAACGTCCTGACTTTC. It specifies CASSDSADSGANVLTF.

As concerns this clone: One end of the junction varies from germline; a read error may be responsible. This chain links TRBV7-9 with TRBJ1-1, with D possibly being TRBD1 (6 bases). Germline values: CDR1 SEHNR, CDR2 FQNEAQ (reference sequence). The CDR3 is 14 residues long. The DNA for the CDR3 is TGTGCCAGCATCTTAAGGGGGGGCGACACTGAAGCTTTCTTT. Protein product: CASILRGGDTEAFF.

This rearrangement joins TRBV4-1 to TRBJ2-1; D may be TRBD2 (5 bases). CDR1 is MGHRA, CDR2 YSYEKL, per germline. This CDR3 contains 15 residues. With 4 bases removed from V and 5 bases from J, the gap between germline ends came to 15 bases. The CDR3 spells CASSLDARADNEQFF. DNA of the CDR3: TGCGCCAGCAGCCTTGACGCGCGGGCGGACAATGAGCAGTTCTTC.